These 30 T cell receptor beta chains were all obtained from the same sample, sequenced in a study of response to subunit inactivated influenza vaccine. MiXCR was run by TCRdb on the RT-PCR reads, yielding one entry per CDR3 protein. The sample holds a few hundred thousand distinct CDR3 sequences, 11% to 15% seen once. Source: PBMCs from blood, taken approximately 13 days after vaccination. The receptors were sampled from a man aged 50-60 years who received an inactivated influenza vaccine.

This chain connects TRBV6-2 or TRBV6-3 to TRBJ2-5, with 13 bases matching TRBD2. The CDR3 is 15 amino acids. Looked up from germline, CDR1 is MNHEY and CDR2 is SVGEGT. V lost 5 bases to trimming and J lost 9 bases; unmatched junction nucleotides: 9. The CDR3 DNA reads TGTGCCAGCAGTGCGACTAGCGGGAGGTTGGGGGCCCAGTACTTC. Protein product: CASSATSGRLGAQYF.

This clonotype turned up a few times. The rearrangement links TRBV10-2 to TRBJ1-6; 7 bases are shared with TRBD1. The CDR3 extends over 14 amino acids. Germline V lookup: CDR1 WSHSY, CDR2 SAAADI. V gave up 7 bases and J gave up 6 bases; unmatched junction bases: 6. Here the CDR3 reads CASTQDRANSPLHF. The CDR3 region has the DNA TGCGCCAGCACCCAAGACAGGGCTAATTCACCCCTCCACTTT.

Only a few counts were recorded for this clonotype. The rearrangement links TRBV20-1 to TRBJ1-2, with D possibly matching TRBD1 (5 bases). The V and J ends lost 3 bases and 2 bases respectively, with 7 bases between them. The germline V gene has CDR1 DFQATT and CDR2 SNEGSKA (reference sequence). The CDR3 sequence is 12 residues long. This CDR3 is CSASEGNYGYTF. The CDR3 DNA is TGCAGTGCTAGTGAGGGGAACTATGGCTACACCTTC.

This clonotype was seen only a few times. V gene TRBV6-1 combines with J gene TRBJ1-1; D possibly corresponds to TRBD1 (5 bases). V dropped 6 bases and J dropped 0 bases, with 11 bases sitting between them. The CDR3 is 14 amino acids. Germline CDR1 is MNHNS and CDR2 is SASEGT. DNA of the CDR3: TGTGCCAGCAGAACGGACATTCTGAACACTGAAGCTTTCTTT. Its translation: CASRTDILNTEAFF.

The table lists this clonotype with many counts. The CDR3 DNA reads TGTGCCAGCAGTCAACAGGGGTACTACGAGCAGTACTTC. Translating it yields CASSQQGYYEQYF. The rearrangement links TRBV6-2 or TRBV6-3 to TRBJ2-7, with 7 positions matching TRBD1. Germline V gene sequence: CDR1 MNHEY, CDR2 SVGEGT. Trimming took 5 bases from V and 3 from J; bases not matched to a gene: 4. There are 13 residues in the CDR3.

The CDR3 is CAISDMKRYGYTF. CDR3 coding DNA: TGTGCCATCAGTGATATGAAGCGATATGGCTACACCTTC. The genes are TRBV10-3 and TRBJ1-2; D is ambiguous. CDR3 length: 13 amino acids. Germline lookup yields CDR1 ENHRY and CDR2 SYGVKD. Trimming left V 3 bases short and J 5 bases short, with 10 bases between.

The chain is built from TRBV29-1 and TRBJ2-2; 13 positions match TRBD2. The germline gives CDR1 SQVTM, CDR2 ANQGSEA. The CDR3 spans 18 residues. V lost 6 bases, J lost 5 bases, and 15 bases stayed unmatched. CDR3 nucleotide sequence: TGCAGCGTGACCGGGACTAGCGGGATCGGGAGTGGTACCGGGGAGCTGTTTTTT. Amino acids: CSVTGTSGIGSGTGELFF.

This clonotype came up many times. The chain combines TRBV7-6 with TRBJ2-5; the D is unclear. Trimming removed 5 bases from V and 4 bases from J, with 14 bases in between. The CDR3 totals 14 residues. Germline V CDR1 and CDR2: SGHVS, FNYEAQ. CDR3 loop: CASSPLSGPETQYF. CDR3 sequence (DNA): TGTGCCAGCAGCCCTCTGTCGGGCCCAGAGACCCAGTACTTC.

V and J are TRBV15 and TRBJ2-4, with 7 bases that match TRBD2. V was clipped by 3 bases and J by 0 bases; unmatched bases: 5. This CDR3 comprises 16 residues. Per germline, CDR1 LNHNV and CDR2 YYDKDF (reference sequence). The CDR3, as DNA: TGTGCCACCAGCAGGACGCCGGGGGGAGCCAAAAACATTCAGTACTTC. Translating it yields CATSRTPGGAKNIQYF.

The J gene is TRBJ2-6, the V gene TRBV7-9; D unclear. CDR3 length equals 13 residues. Looked up from germline, CDR1 is SEHNR and CDR2 is FQNEAQ (reference sequence). V was cut by 10 bases and J by 2 bases, with 9 bases left in between. The CDR3 DNA reads TGTGCCACTACTGGTGCTGGGGCCAACGTCCTGACTTTC. This codes for CATTGAGANVLTF.

The chain joins TRBV28 to TRBJ1-2, with TRBD1 identical over 7 bases. The ends lost 10 bases at V and 0 bases at J; junction bases unmatched: 8. This CDR3 is 14 amino acids long. Germline-derived CDR1 and CDR2 are MDHEN and SYDVKM. The CDR3 region is CAILDRVANYGYTF. The DNA for the CDR3 is TGTGCCATCCTTGACAGGGTGGCTAACTATGGCTACACCTTC.

This clonotype has a handful of counts. The V call is TRBV7-9, the J call TRBJ2-1; possibly TRBD2 for D (7 bases). Between the trimmed V and J ends, which lost 8 bases and 4 bases, there was a span of 18 bases. Per germline, CDR1 SEHNR and CDR2 FQNEAQ (reference sequence). The CDR3 totals 15 residues. The CDR3 sequence is CASVGGGKAYNEQFF. For the CDR3, the DNA is TGTGCCAGCGTGGGAGGGGGAAAGGCGTACAATGAGCAGTTCTTC.

This clonotype was detected many times. The V and J genes are TRBV5-6 and TRBJ2-3, with D possibly matching TRBD1 (5 bases). The CDR3 is made up of 14 amino acids. V shed 4 bases and J shed 2 bases, with 11 bases lying between them. Germline V gene data show CDR1 as SGHDT and CDR2 as YYEEEE. CDR3 residues: CASSRTGFTDTQYF. The CDR3 region has the DNA TGTGCCAGCAGCCGTACAGGATTCACAGATACGCAGTATTTT.

This chain uses TRBV28 with TRBJ2-3; 9 positions agree with TRBD2. This CDR3 is built from 16 residues. Germline V gene data show CDR1 as MDHEN and CDR2 as SYDVKM. J gave up 5 bases and V 5 bases, and 11 bases lay outside the gene matches. CDR3 protein: CASSPYRGAGGDTQYF. CDR3 in DNA: TGTGCCAGCAGTCCTTACAGGGGAGCGGGAGGAGATACGCAGTATTTT.

V is TRBV7-2 and J is TRBJ2-7, with 7 bases matching TRBD2. The ends lost 4 bases at V and 7 bases at J; junction bases unmatched: 10. This CDR3 contains 14 residues. Germline V CDR1 and CDR2: SGHTA, FQGNSA. The CDR3 nucleotides read TGTGCCAGCAGCTGGCTAGCGGAGGCTGGGGAGCAGTACTTC. It codes for CASSWLAEAGEQYF.

The V gene is TRBV12-3 or TRBV12-4, the J gene TRBJ1-1; 9 bases are a match to TRBD1. This CDR3 comprises 14 residues. The junction had 7 bases not matched to a gene; V was cut back by 7 bases and J by 4 bases. The CDR3 loop reads CASTRTGVGTEAFF. Here the CDR3 DNA reads TGTGCCAGCACCAGGACAGGGGTAGGCACTGAAGCTTTCTTT.

This clonotype was detected only a few times. This rearrangement joins TRBV5-1 to TRBJ2-5; weak D call: TRBD1 (6 bases). V shed 2 bases and J shed 3 bases, with 17 bases lying between them. The CDR3 consists of 16 residues. Germline CDR1 is SGHRS and CDR2 is YFSETQ. The CDR3 DNA reads TGCGCCAGCAGCTTTGAATACGGCCAGGGGAAAGAGACCCAGTACTTC. Translating it yields CASSFEYGQGKETQYF.

This clonotype has only a few counts. The CDR3 is CSAMARGRTYEQYF. The CDR3 DNA follows: TGCAGTGCCATGGCCCGCGGGAGGACCTACGAGCAGTACTTC. This chain links TRBV20-1 with TRBJ2-7, with TRBD2 matching over 8 bases. J lost 2 bases, V lost 6 bases, and 9 bases had no gene match. Germline CDR1 DFQATT, CDR2 SNEGSKA (reference sequence). The CDR3 is 14 amino acids.

This clonotype was seen more than once but under ten times. V and J are TRBV29-1 and TRBJ1-1; D uncertain. Trimming removed 4 bases from V and 5 bases from J, with 8 bases in between. This CDR3 region has 11 residues. Germline V gives CDR1 SQVTM, CDR2 ANQGSEA. CDR3 region: CSVVVETEAFF. The CDR3 DNA sequence: TGCAGCGTTGTTGTAGAAACTGAAGCTTTCTTT.

Of note for this clonotype: The junction shows a germline mismatch at one end, possibly a read error. This chain uses TRBV23-1 with TRBJ2-7; D is possibly TRBD2 (5 bases). TRBV23-1 is designated an ORF whose function remains uncertain. The CDR3 is 17 residues long. The CDR3 DNA sequence: TGCGCCAGCAGTCAATCGGTAGAGGGTATGGGGTCCTACGAGCTGTACTTC. Protein product: CASSQSVEGMGSYELYF.

This chain joins TRBV27 and TRBJ2-1; D call uncertain. From germline, CDR1 is MNHEY and CDR2 SMNVEV (reference sequence). This CDR3 comprises 13 residues. V dropped 0 bases and J dropped 4 bases, with 4 bases sitting between them. The CDR3 DNA follows: TGTGCCAGCAGTTTATCTTGGTACAATGAGCAGTTCTTC. Its translation is CASSLSWYNEQFF.

This clonotype was counted at least ten times. This chain links TRBV5-1 with TRBJ2-2, with D uncertain. The CDR3 runs to 14 residues. Trimming shortened V by 5 bases and J by 0 bases, and 8 bases separated the two germline ends. Per germline, CDR1 SGHRS and CDR2 YFSETQ. The CDR3 DNA sequence: TGCGCCAGCAGAACAAGTTCGAACACCGGGGAGCTGTTTTTT. This sequence encodes CASRTSSNTGELFF.

This clonotype has a handful of counts. The chain couples TRBV28 to TRBJ2-1; D possibly matches TRBD1 or TRBD2 (5 bases each). Per the germline V gene, CDR1 is MDHEN and CDR2 is SYDVKM. Trimming removed 6 bases from V and 7 bases from J, with 16 bases in between. The CDR3 loop spans 14 amino acids. The CDR3 loop is CASRGPFLLNEQFF. The CDR3 DNA is TGTGCCAGCAGGGGACCCTTCCTTTTAAATGAGCAGTTCTTC.

The chain has TRBV12-3 or TRBV12-4 and TRBJ1-6; 7 bases fit TRBD1. Trimming cost V 6 bases and J 2 bases; bases outside gene matches: 4. There are 15 residues in the CDR3. The CDR3 DNA is TGTGCCAGCAGACCCGGGACAGCCTATAATTCACCCCTCCACTTT. Translated, it gives CASRPGTAYNSPLHF.

This chain uses TRBV5-6 with TRBJ1-5, with 10 bases aligning to TRBD1. Trimming at V came to 4 bases and at J to 4 bases, leaving 8 bases not matched to a gene. Germline V lookup: CDR1 SGHDT, CDR2 YYEEEE. This CDR3 has 16 amino acids. CDR3 nucleotides: TGTGCCAGCAGCCCCCGAGGGACAGGGGCGAATCAGCCCCAGCATTTT. Translation: CASSPRGTGANQPQHF.

A word on this clonotype: This may arise from a read error, as a much more abundant clone is one base away. CDR3 nucleotide sequence: TGTGCCATCAGTGCACCCATGGGCGGCTACACCTTC. Protein product: CAISAPMGGYTF. The chain joins TRBV10-3 to TRBJ1-2; D is ambiguous. Germline V gives CDR1 ENHRY, CDR2 SYGVKD. CDR3 length: 12 amino acids. Trimming left V 4 bases short and J 8 bases short, with 11 bases between.

The rearrangement joins TRBV5-1 to TRBJ2-7, with 9 bases matching TRBD2. Germline V gene lookup returns CDR1 SGHRS and CDR2 YFSETQ. The V gene end was trimmed by 0 bases and the J gene end by 3 bases; junction bases not matched to a gene: 13. The CDR3 extends over 18 amino acids. The CDR3 DNA follows: TGCGCCAGCAGCTTGGCCAACAACATCGGGACTAGCCGCTACGAGCAGTACTTC. This gives the protein CASSLANNIGTSRYEQYF.

This clonotype came up many times. The rearrangement uses TRBV4-3 and TRBJ2-1; 11 nucleotides align to TRBD2. The CDR3 loop spans 13 amino acids. Germline trimming cut 8 bases from V and 6 bases from J; bases unmatched to any gene: 3. Germline assignment: CDR1 LGHNA and CDR2 YSLEER. CDR3 region: CASGLAGINEQFF. For the CDR3, the DNA is TGCGCCAGCGGACTAGCGGGTATCAATGAGCAGTTCTTC.

This chain joins TRBV27 and TRBJ2-4; D perhaps matches TRBD2 (6 bases). CDR3 length: 16 amino acids. The V and J ends lost 5 bases and 0 bases respectively, with 14 bases between them. The germline V gene has CDR1 MNHEY and CDR2 SMNVEV (reference sequence). CDR3 residues: CASSPSEGIAKNIQYF. The DNA of the CDR3 is TGTGCCAGCAGTCCTTCGGAGGGAATAGCCAAAAACATTCAGTACTTC.

This clonotype was picked up a small number of times. This chain joins TRBV12-3 or TRBV12-4 and TRBJ2-1, with D unclear. This CDR3 comprises 11 residues. Trimming removed 6 bases from V and 10 bases from J, with 10 bases in between. In nucleotides, the CDR3 is TGTGCCAGCAGGCAGATGGTGGAGCAGTTCTTC. As protein: CASRQMVEQFF.